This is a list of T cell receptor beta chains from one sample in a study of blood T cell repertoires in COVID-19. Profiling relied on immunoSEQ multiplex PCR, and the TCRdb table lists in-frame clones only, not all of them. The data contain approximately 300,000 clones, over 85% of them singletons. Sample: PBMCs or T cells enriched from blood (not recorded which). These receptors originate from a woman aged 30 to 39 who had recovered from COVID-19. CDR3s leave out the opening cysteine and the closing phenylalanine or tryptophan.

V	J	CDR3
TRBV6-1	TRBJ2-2	ASSEGLGGTGELF
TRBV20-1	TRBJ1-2	SASASGTENDGYT
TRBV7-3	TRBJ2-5	ASSPGVLGGRETQY
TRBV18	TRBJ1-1	ASSPEGLGNTEAF
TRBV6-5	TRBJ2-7	ASSYSRPYTYEQY
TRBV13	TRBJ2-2	ATGRRTSGGTGELF
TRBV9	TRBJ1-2	ASSVEAGGSNYGYT
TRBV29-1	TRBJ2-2	SARRGQRAGELF
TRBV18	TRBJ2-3	ASSSDRPDTDTQY
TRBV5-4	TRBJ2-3	ASSLNRQGSTDTQY
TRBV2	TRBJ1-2	ASSEKGVLFYGYT
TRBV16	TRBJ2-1	ASSRATADRLYNEQF
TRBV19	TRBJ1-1	ASSLPGTTGAEAF
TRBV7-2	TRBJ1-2	ASSSTGVEGGYT
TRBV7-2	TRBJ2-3	ASGPWAGSQDTQY
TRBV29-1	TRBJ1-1	SATPPPLNTEAF
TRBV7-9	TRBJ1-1	ASSSGQVNTEAF
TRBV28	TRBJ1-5	ASSFGTGASQPQH
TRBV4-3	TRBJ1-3	ASSPIESSGNTIY
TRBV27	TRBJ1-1	ASSRGAGWENTEAF
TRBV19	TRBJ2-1	ASSTGTSGYNEQF
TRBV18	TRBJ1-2	ASSPDSSYGYT